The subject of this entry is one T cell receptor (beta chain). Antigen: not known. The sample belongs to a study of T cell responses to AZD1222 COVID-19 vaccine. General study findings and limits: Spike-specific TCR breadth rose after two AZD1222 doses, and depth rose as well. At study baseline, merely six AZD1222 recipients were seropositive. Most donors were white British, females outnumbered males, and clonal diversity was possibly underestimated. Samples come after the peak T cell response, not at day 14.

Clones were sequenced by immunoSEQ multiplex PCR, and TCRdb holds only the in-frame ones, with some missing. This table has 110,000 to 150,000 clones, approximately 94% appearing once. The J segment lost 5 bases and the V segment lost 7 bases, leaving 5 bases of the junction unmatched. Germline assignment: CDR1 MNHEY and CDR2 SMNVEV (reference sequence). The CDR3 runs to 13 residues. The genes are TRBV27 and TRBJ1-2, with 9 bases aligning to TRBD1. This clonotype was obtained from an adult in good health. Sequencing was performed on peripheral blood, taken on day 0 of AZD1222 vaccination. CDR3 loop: CASMPQGAYGYTF. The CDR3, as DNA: TGTGCCAGCATGCCACAGGGGGCTTATGGCTACACCTTC.